A single sample gave rise to the 15 T cell receptor beta chains below, sequenced in a study of T cell repertoires in cytomegalovirus infection. MiXCR was run by TCRdb on the reads, yielding one entry per CDR3 protein. The sample shows 250,000 or so distinct CDR3 sequences, around 8.7% of them seen only once. The specimen sequenced was PBMCs. The receptors stem from a human donor in good health (CMV status not recorded). Some clones in this sample may be carry-over from other donors' samples.

Many counts were recorded for this clonotype. This sequence joins TRBV7-2 and TRBJ2-7, with 12 positions matching TRBD2. Trimming removed 5 bases from V and 4 bases from J; junction bases left unmatched: 6. The CDR3 runs 15 residues. Germline CDR1 reads SGHTA; CDR2 reads FQGNSA. CDR3 DNA sequence: TGTGCCAGCAGCCGACTAGCGGGGGCCCTATACGAGCAGTACTTC. It specifies CASSRLAGALYEQYF.

V and J are TRBV6-2 or TRBV6-3 and TRBJ2-2; 8 positions match TRBD2. The length of the CDR3 is 16 residues. From germline, CDR1 is MNHEY and CDR2 SVGEGT. V shed 6 bases, J shed 4 bases, and the junction held 10 bases outside the gene matches. The CDR3 here is CASSLSGGVFTGELFF. CDR3 DNA: TGTGCCAGCAGCTTGAGCGGGGGAGTGTTCACCGGGGAGCTGTTTTTT.

This clonotype was observed many times. The chain has TRBV7-9 and TRBJ2-1; D tentatively reads TRBD1 or TRBD2 (5 bases each). Trimming pared 6 bases from V and 6 bases from J, leaving 18 bases between. The CDR3 length is 15 residues. Germline V gene lookup returns CDR1 SEHNR and CDR2 FQNEAQ (reference sequence). The CDR3 coding sequence is TGTGCCAGCAGACTCTTCCGGGGACCCCCCAATGAGCAGTTCTTC. The encoded protein is CASRLFRGPPNEQFF.

This clonotype was observed many times. This rearrangement joins TRBV29-1 to TRBJ1-2; D not certain. The germline gives CDR1 SQVTM, CDR2 ANQGSEA. The V gene lost 3 bases and the J gene lost 7 bases, with 18 bases spanning the gap. This CDR3 comprises 14 residues. The CDR3: CSVEVVPPFGGYTF. DNA of the CDR3: TGCAGCGTTGAGGTGGTACCCCCCTTCGGTGGCTACACCTTC.

This clonotype has more than one count but fewer than ten. The CDR3 spells CSVDRAGGVNTEAFF. The CDR3, as DNA: TGCAGCGTTGACAGGGCAGGGGGCGTGAACACTGAAGCTTTCTTT. J is TRBJ1-1 and V is TRBV29-1; 8 bases fit TRBD1. V lost 3 bases, J lost 0 bases, and 6 bases stayed unmatched. The CDR3 is 15 residues long. Germline V lookup: CDR1 SQVTM, CDR2 ANQGSEA.

This clonotype was seen repeatedly, ten times or more. V is TRBV4-1 and J is TRBJ2-5; perhaps D is TRBD1 or TRBD2 (5 bases each). This CDR3 has 14 residues. Germline assignment: CDR1 MGHRA and CDR2 YSYEKL. The ends were cut back, 0 bases at V and 5 bases at J, with 10 bases in the middle. The CDR3 sequence: CASSQDPGAETQYF. The CDR3 DNA reads as TGCGCCAGCAGCCAAGATCCCGGGGCGGAGACCCAGTACTTC.

The chain uses TRBV3-1 and TRBJ2-1; D gene uncertain. The CDR3 is made up of 13 amino acids. V dropped 1 base and J dropped 9 bases, with 10 bases sitting between them. In germline, CDR1 is LGHDT, CDR2 YNNKEL (reference sequence). The DNA of the CDR3 is TGTGCCAGCAGCCAAGCGAGAAAGGGTGAGCAGTTCTTC. This sequence encodes CASSQARKGEQFF.

This rearrangement joins TRBV2 to TRBJ1-5, with 12 bases matching TRBD1. Germline CDR1 SNHLY, CDR2 FYNNEI. Losses at the gene ends were 8 bases for V and 5 bases for J; bases not matched to a gene: 7. The CDR3 totals 15 residues. The CDR3 here is CASERDRGRDQPQHF. The CDR3 region has the DNA TGTGCCAGCGAAAGGGACAGGGGGCGAGATCAGCCCCAGCATTTT.

The J gene is TRBJ1-1, the V gene TRBV12-3 or TRBV12-4; 7 bases are a match to TRBD1. The CDR3 runs to 15 residues. V was clipped by 6 bases and J by 3 bases; unmatched bases: 10. The CDR3 nucleotides read TGTGCCAGCAGAAACCGGGACAGCGGATACACTGAAGCTTTCTTT. Protein: CASRNRDSGYTEAFF.

This clonotype was detected a few times. V gene TRBV7-3 combines with J gene TRBJ2-3, with D hard to call. Germline V lookup: CDR1 SGHTA, CDR2 FQGTGA. This CDR3 region has 15 residues. V was clipped by 5 bases and J by 0 bases, with 12 bases between them. CDR3 DNA sequence: TGTGCCAGCAGCGATTTAGGCGGCAGCACAGATACGCAGTATTTT. Protein sequence: CASSDLGGSTDTQYF.

Ten or more counts support this clonotype. This rearrangement joins TRBV20-1 to TRBJ1-6; 7 nucleotides match TRBD1. Germline trimming cut 6 bases from V and 2 bases from J; bases unmatched to any gene: 7. This CDR3 is 15 amino acids long. CDR1 is DFQATT, CDR2 SNEGSKA, per germline (reference sequence). CDR3 sequence: CSARQGETYNSPLHF. Written as DNA, the CDR3 is TGCAGTGCGAGACAGGGAGAAACCTATAATTCACCCCTCCACTTT.

The V call is TRBV7-3, the J call TRBJ2-2; D is unresolved. CDR1 SGHTA and CDR2 FQGTGA come from the germline V gene. This CDR3 region has 13 residues. Trimming stripped 5 bases from V and 4 bases from J, with 8 bases between. The CDR3 protein is CASSKGPTGELFF. The CDR3 DNA reads as TGTGCCAGCAGCAAGGGCCCCACCGGGGAGCTGTTTTTT.

This clonotype occurred many times. The chain combines TRBV12-3 or TRBV12-4 with TRBJ1-5; 10 positions agree with TRBD1. The V segment lost 3 bases and the J segment 3 bases; nucleotides outside the gene matches: 5. The CDR3 loop spans 16 amino acids. CDR3 DNA sequence: TGTGCCAGCAGTTTTCGGACAGGGGGTTCCAATCAGCCCCAGCATTTT. It yields the protein CASSFRTGGSNQPQHF.

The chain has TRBV20-1 and TRBJ2-7; D unclear. Germline V CDR1 and CDR2: DFQATT, SNEGSKA (reference sequence). The CDR3 length is 12 residues. Deletions cut 2 bases from V and 2 bases from J, with 7 bases between. The CDR3 bases are TGCAGTGCTAGATGGCAGACCTACGAGCAGTACTTC. It is translated as CSARWQTYEQYF.

This clonotype was detected many times. The CDR3 here is CASSWGGGRAFYEQYF. CDR3 coding DNA: TGTGCCAGCAGCTGGGGTGGCGGGAGGGCCTTCTACGAGCAGTACTTC. The rearrangement links TRBV5-4 to TRBJ2-7; TRBD2 agrees at 9 bases. Trimming removed 3 bases from V and 3 bases from J; junction bases left unmatched: 10. The CDR3 sequence is 16 residues long. Germline V gene data show CDR1 as SGHNT and CDR2 as YYREEE (reference sequence).